The 15 T cell receptor beta chains in this list originate from one sample, sequenced in a study of human T cells and chemical hapten exposure (dated by TCRdb to about 2021). Reading the label with the study, this specimen's time point is: patch test 2, 6 weeks after DPC sensitization. The treatment or condition label corresponds to: therapeutic diphenylcyclopropenone sensitization with weekly scalp DPC. Total RNA was extracted from unfractionated whole blood collected in Tempus Blood RNA tubes. Library creation used RACE. TCRdb names NextSeq 500 as the instrument used. TCRdb redid the processing of the public reads, applying fastp at Q25 and MiXCR, and retained in-frame beta chains. Each entry is one CDR3 protein sequence, shown with its most common DNA and genes. This sample lists tens of thousands of distinct CDR3 sequences; 9.5% to 10% were detected once. In total, the top ten clones hold 11% to 15% of the sample.

The sample consisted of whole blood, taken in connection with sensitization to the hapten diphenylcyclopropenone (DPC). These receptors all come from a woman younger than 45 with alopecia areata. Some clones in this sample may be carry-over from other donors' samples.

The genes are TRBV6-5 and TRBJ1-1, with 10 bases that match TRBD1. The CDR3 is 15 amino acids. The V and J ends lost 0 bases and 7 bases, in that order; junction bases with no gene match: 5. Germline values: CDR1 MNHEY, CDR2 SVGAGI. The CDR3, as DNA: TGTGCCAGCAGTTACTCGCCTCGGACAGGGGGTGAAGCTTTCTTT. This sequence encodes CASSYSPRTGGEAFF.

In this sample, this clonotype turned up many times. This rearrangement joins TRBV28 to TRBJ1-1; D is unclear. Germline-derived CDR1 and CDR2 are MDHEN and SYDVKM. The germline V and J ends were trimmed by 2 bases and 4 bases, with 8 bases remaining between them. The CDR3 consists of 13 residues. The CDR3 sequence is CASSLSRRTEAFF. The CDR3 nucleotides are TGTGCCAGCAGTTTAAGCAGGCGCACTGAAGCTTTCTTT.

In this sample, this clonotype turned up many times. This chain's CDR3 is CASSPHPRGDTGELFF. The CDR3 DNA reads as TGTGCCAGCAGCCCCCACCCCCGGGGAGACACCGGGGAGCTGTTTTTT. The rearrangement uses TRBV7-6 and TRBJ2-2; possible D gene TRBD2, 5 bases. The V gene's germline CDR1 is SGHVS and CDR2 FNYEAQ. The V and J ends lost 5 bases and 3 bases respectively, with 16 bases between them. The length of the CDR3 is 16 residues.

At least ten counts were recorded for this clonotype. The rearrangement joins TRBV7-3 to TRBJ1-1, with D perhaps matching TRBD1 (6 bases). V dropped 4 bases and J dropped 8 bases, with 14 bases sitting between them. The CDR3 extends over 13 amino acids. The V gene's germline CDR1 is SGHTA and CDR2 FQGTGA. The DNA for the CDR3 is TGTGCCAGCAGCTCCCACCCCAGGGGAGAAGCTTTCTTT. Amino acids: CASSSHPRGEAFF.

V gene TRBV7-2 combines with J gene TRBJ2-7, with D perhaps TRBD2 (6 bases). The CDR3 spans 15 residues. Germline CDR1 reads SGHTA; CDR2 reads FQGNSA. Trimming removed 1 base at V and 5 bases at J, with 15 bases between. Here the CDR3 reads CASSLVGTPADEQYF. CDR3 coding DNA: TGTGCCAGCAGCTTAGTTGGGACTCCCGCGGACGAGCAGTACTTC.

This clonotype showed up many times. The chain combines TRBV7-9 with TRBJ2-2; D ambiguous. Looked up from germline, CDR1 is SEHNR and CDR2 is FQNEAQ (reference sequence). The CDR3 length is 16 residues. The V gene lost 5 bases and the J gene lost 0 bases, with 13 bases spanning the gap. The CDR3 reads CASSPRGQTNTGELFF. CDR3 nucleotides: TGTGCCAGCAGCCCCCGTGGGCAGACGAACACCGGGGAGCTGTTTTTT.

There are a few counts of this clonotype. V gene TRBV28 combines with J gene TRBJ2-3, with 8 bases identical to TRBD2. CDR1 MDHEN and CDR2 SYDVKM come from the germline V gene. CDR3 length equals 16 residues. The V segment lost 4 bases and the J segment 1 base; nucleotides outside the gene matches: 7. The CDR3, as DNA: TGTGCCAGCAGTTCACCCTGGCGGGGGGGCACAGATACGCAGTATTTT. The encoded protein is CASSSPWRGGTDTQYF.

In this sample, this clonotype turned up many times. The chain employs TRBV12-3 or TRBV12-4 and TRBJ2-1; D call uncertain. V was pared by 7 bases and J by 3 bases, with 10 bases between. CDR3 size: 13 residues. The DNA for the CDR3 is TGTGCCAGCAACCAAGGGTTCTACAATGAGCAGTTCTTC. Amino acid sequence: CASNQGFYNEQFF.

The genes are TRBV29-1 and TRBJ2-7; 9 bases align to TRBD1. Germline values: CDR1 SQVTM, CDR2 ANQGSEA. This CDR3 is 15 amino acids long. With V trimmed by 4 bases and J by 1 base, 8 bases remained unmatched. CDR3 sequence (DNA): TGCAGCGTTGTAGATGGGGACAGGGTTTCCTACGAGCAGTACTTC. Amino acid sequence: CSVVDGDRVSYEQYF.

The chain combines TRBV2 with TRBJ2-2, with D uncertain. The CDR3 is 13 amino acids. V lost 8 bases and J lost 4, with 11 bases in between. Germline CDR1 is SNHLY and CDR2 is FYNNEI. The CDR3 region has the DNA TGTGCCAGCTTGGCCATAAGCACCGGGGAGCTGTTTTTT. Amino acids: CASLAISTGELFF.

The V gene is TRBV5-5, the J gene TRBJ2-7, with D unclear. Germline V gene lookup returns CDR1 SGHKS and CDR2 YYEKEE (reference sequence). The CDR3 sequence is 11 residues long. Trimming pared 1 base from V and 6 bases from J, leaving 5 bases between. CDR3 residues: CASSLLGEQYF. DNA of the CDR3: TGTGCCAGCAGCTTGCTGGGCGAGCAGTACTTC. The full variable domain, with the rest looked up from reference TRBV5-5 and TRBJ2-7, is DAGVTQSPTHLIKTRGQQVTLRCSPISGHKSVSWYQQVLGQGPQFIFQYYEKEERGRGNFPDRFSARQFPNYSSELNVNALLLGDSALYLCASSLLGEQYFGPGTRLTVT.

This clonotype was counted only a few times. The chain has TRBV9 and TRBJ2-1, with D uncertain. Per germline, CDR1 SGDLS and CDR2 YYNGEE. V was trimmed by 9 bases and J by 8 bases, leaving 21 bases between them. The CDR3 has 14 amino acids. CDR3 bases: TGTGCCACCTCACGGAGCCCTGACGGGCATGAGCAGTTCTTC. Translated: CATSRSPDGHEQFF. Based on the CDR3 plus reference TRBV9 and TRBJ2-1, the full variable domain is DSGVTQTPKHLITATGQRVTLRCSPRSGDLSVYWYQQSLDQGLQFLIQYYNGEERAKGNILERFSAQQFPDLHSELNLSSLELGDSALYFCATSRSPDGHEQFFGPGTRLTVL.

V is TRBV28 and J is TRBJ2-5, with TRBD1 matching 8 bases. Germline V gene sequence: CDR1 MDHEN, CDR2 SYDVKM. J gave up 5 bases and V 2 bases, and 7 bases lay outside the gene matches. There are 15 residues in the CDR3. The CDR3 DNA follows: TGTGCCAGCAGTTTACGTCAGGGGGCGCGGGAGACCCAGTACTTC. Protein product: CASSLRQGARETQYF. The whole variable domain, filled in from reference TRBV28 and TRBJ2-5, reads DVKVTQSSRYLVKRTGEKVFLECVQDMDHENMFWYRQDPGLGLRLIYFSYDVKMKEKGDIPEGYSVSREKKERFSLILESASTNQTSMYLCASSLRQGARETQYFGPGTRLLVL.

The rearrangement links TRBV11-3 to TRBJ2-1, with TRBD1 as a possible D gene (5 bases). The V gene lost 4 bases and the J gene lost 9 bases, with 10 bases spanning the gap. The CDR3 extends over 12 amino acids. CDR1 and CDR2 (germline): SGHNT, YENEEA. CDR3 amino acids: CASSSDTGEQFF. The CDR3 DNA reads TGTGCCAGCAGCTCCGACACAGGTGAGCAGTTCTTC.

In its sample, this clonotype was seen many times. The chain couples TRBV28 to TRBJ2-5; unclear D gene. Germline V CDR1 and CDR2: MDHEN, SYDVKM. The CDR3 covers 11 residues. The V end was cut by 4 bases, the J end by 0 bases, with 0 bases between. CDR3 nucleotide sequence: TGTGCCAGCAGTTACCAAGAGACCCAGTACTTC. It yields the protein CASSYQETQYF.